One sample yielded the 18 T cell receptor beta chains listed below, sequenced in a study of T cell responses to AZD1222 COVID-19 vaccine. The protocol was immunoSEQ multiplex PCR, while the TCRdb copy is restricted to in-frame clones and leaves out a portion. The sample includes more than 100,000 clones, more than 85% of them seen just once. Here the sequenced sample was peripheral blood, taken 28 days after the second AZD1222 dose. These receptors were collected from an adult who received the AZD1222 COVID-19 vaccine.

V and J are TRBV5-6 and TRBJ2-3; TRBD2 aligns across 10 bases. The CDR3 has 18 residues. CDR1 and CDR2 from the germline V gene are SGHDT and YYEEEE. V dropped 0 bases and J dropped 0; count of bases not matched to a gene: 7. CDR3 protein: CASSLEASGRRSTDTQYF. The CDR3 DNA is TGTGCCAGCAGCTTGGAAGCTAGCGGGAGACGAAGCACAGATACGCAGTATTTT.

The V gene is TRBV5-4, the J gene TRBJ1-4; D is uncertain. The CDR3 length is 14 residues. Deletions cut 3 bases from V and 3 bases from J, with 9 bases between. The germline V gene has CDR1 SGHNT and CDR2 YYREEE (reference sequence). CDR3 in DNA: TGTGCCAGCAGCTCGGACGGTTCTAATGAAAAACTGTTTTTT. This sequence encodes CASSSDGSNEKLFF.

This clone has only one observation. The V gene is TRBV6-5, the J gene TRBJ2-5; D perhaps matches TRBD2 (5 bases). This CDR3 contains 13 residues. Trimming removed 9 bases at V and 7 bases at J, with 18 bases between. Germline-derived CDR1 and CDR2 are MNHEY and SVGAGI. The CDR3 sequence is CARDSGSSWTQYF. CDR3 sequence (DNA): TGTGCCAGGGATTCGGGATCCTCTTGGACCCAGTACTTC.

In the case of this clone: Mismatch with germline at one junction end may stem from a read error. The chain joins TRBV6-2 or TRBV6-3 to TRBJ1-2, with a tentative D call TRBD1 (5 bases). The CDR3 length is 15 residues. Germline V gene sequence: CDR1 MNHEY, CDR2 SVGEGT. The chain's CDR3 is CASSHSLGLLWGYTF. CDR3 nucleotide sequence: TGTGCCAGCAGTCACTCTCTGGGGCTTCTATGGGGCTACACCTTC.

V usage is TRBV7-6 and J usage is TRBJ2-2; the D gene is possibly TRBD1 (5 bases). CDR3 length equals 15 residues. Per germline, CDR1 SGHVS and CDR2 FNYEAQ. The ends were cut back, 1 base at V and 7 bases at J, with 13 bases in the middle. As DNA, the CDR3 is TGTGCCAGCAGCTTAGATGCCACAGGTAGCGGGGAGCTGTTTTTT. Translation: CASSLDATGSGELFF.

The V and J genes are TRBV6-1 and TRBJ2-7; tentative D call: TRBD1 (6 bases). CDR1 MNHNS and CDR2 SASEGT come from the germline V gene. This CDR3 contains 13 residues. V was shortened by 1 base and J by 6 bases, with 10 bases between the two germline ends. CDR3 region: CASSEGYRAEQYF. Written as DNA, the CDR3 is TGTGCCAGCAGTGAAGGGTACAGGGCCGAGCAGTACTTC.

The CDR3 sequence: CASSYGGIRPGELFF. CDR3 in DNA: TGTGCCAGCAGTTACGGAGGGATTCGCCCCGGGGAGCTGTTTTTT. This chain joins TRBV27 and TRBJ2-2, with D possibly matching TRBD2 (6 bases). Germline-derived CDR1 and CDR2 are MNHEY and SMNVEV (reference sequence). V lost 4 bases, J lost 6 bases, and 15 bases lay in between. CDR3 length equals 15 residues.

The chain employs TRBV5-6 and TRBJ1-5, with D maybe TRBD1 (5 bases). Deletions cut 1 base from V and 4 bases from J, with 12 bases between. The germline CDR1 and CDR2 sequences are SGHDT and YYEEEE. The CDR3 runs to 15 residues. CDR3 region: CASSLYRTRNQPQHF. The CDR3 nucleotides read TGTGCCAGCAGCTTGTATCGGACACGGAATCAGCCCCAGCATTTT.

This sequence joins TRBV7-3 and TRBJ2-3, with D maybe TRBD1 (6 bases). Germline V gene lookup returns CDR1 SGHTA and CDR2 FQGTGA. The CDR3 length is 15 residues. Trimming took off 4 bases at V and 2 bases at J, with 13 bases between the two ends. The CDR3 region has the DNA TGTGCCAGCAGCTACCGCGGACAGTACACAGATACGCAGTATTTT. Its protein product is CASSYRGQYTDTQYF.

The V call is TRBV11-2, the J call TRBJ2-5; 7 bases map to TRBD2. The CDR3 extends over 16 amino acids. V was clipped by 5 bases and J by 0 bases; unmatched bases: 9. The germline V gene has CDR1 SGHAT and CDR2 FQNNGV. In nucleotides, the CDR3 is TGTGCCAGCAGCACCGGGACTACTTCGTACCAAGAGACCCAGTACTTC. This translates into CASSTGTTSYQETQYF.

The gene calls are TRBV15 and TRBJ2-3, with a weak D call TRBD2 (7 bases). CDR1 and CDR2 from the germline V gene are LNHNV and YYDKDF (reference sequence). The V gene lost 5 bases and the J gene lost 5 bases, with 14 bases spanning the gap. The CDR3 is 14 residues long. CDR3 sequence reads: CATSRRGAGDTQYF. CDR3 sequence (DNA): TGTGCCACCAGCCGCCGGGGGGCAGGAGATACGCAGTATTTT.

The genes are TRBV18 and TRBJ2-3; 14 nucleotides align to TRBD2. The CDR3 is made up of 18 amino acids. The junction had 7 bases not matched to a gene; V was cut back by 2 bases and J by 3 bases. The germline V gene encodes CDR1 KGHSH and CDR2 LQKENI. The CDR3 nucleotides are TGTGCCAGCTCACCATACCTTGGGACTAGCGGGAGTACAGATACGCAGTATTTT. It translates to CASSPYLGTSGSTDTQYF.

The gene calls are TRBV6-5 and TRBJ1-2, with D possibly being TRBD1 (5 bases). Germline V gene sequence: CDR1 MNHEY, CDR2 SVGAGI. With 7 bases removed from V and 8 bases from J, the gap between germline ends came to 14 bases. This CDR3 has 12 amino acids. CDR3 nucleotide sequence: TGTGCCAGCACCCAAGGGCGGGGCGGCTACACCTTC. Its protein is CASTQGRGGYTF.

The chain uses TRBV11-2 and TRBJ2-7; the match to TRBD2 covers 10 bases. V lost 2 bases to trimming and J lost 2 bases; unmatched junction nucleotides: 3. Germline assignment: CDR1 SGHAT and CDR2 FQNNGV. The CDR3 is 15 amino acids. This CDR3 reads CASSLPAGGPYEQYF. DNA of the CDR3: TGTGCCAGCAGCTTACCAGCGGGGGGGCCCTACGAGCAGTACTTC.

The chain links TRBV4-3 to TRBJ1-6; no firm D call. Germline CDR1 and CDR2: LGHNA and YSLEER. Deletions cut 0 bases from V and 10 bases from J, with 16 bases between. The CDR3 runs to 16 residues. The CDR3 sequence is CASSQDPSTFSSPLHF. The CDR3 bases are TGCGCCAGCAGCCAAGACCCTTCAACTTTTAGCTCACCCCTCCACTTT.

This sequence joins TRBV7-8 and TRBJ2-2; 9 bases are shared with TRBD2. CDR1 and CDR2 from the germline V gene are SGHVS and FQNEAQ. The junction had 12 bases not matched to a gene; V was cut back by 7 bases and J by 6 bases. The CDR3 totals 16 residues. CDR3 coding DNA: TGTGCCAGCACCGAGGGATTAGCGGGAGATCCCGGGGAGCTGTTTTTT. Its translation is CASTEGLAGDPGELFF.

V and J are TRBV27 and TRBJ1-1; D call uncertain. Looked up from germline, CDR1 is MNHEY and CDR2 is SMNVEV (reference sequence). Trimming left V 11 bases short and J 0 bases short, with 13 bases between. This CDR3 is built from 13 residues. As DNA, the CDR3 is TGTGCCTCGATGACCCAGATGAACACTGAAGCTTTCTTT. Its protein is CASMTQMNTEAFF.

The J gene is TRBJ1-1, the V gene TRBV7-9; 8 nucleotides align to TRBD1. This CDR3 comprises 14 residues. In germline, CDR1 is SEHNR, CDR2 FQNEAQ (reference sequence). Trimming at V came to 3 bases and at J to 4 bases, leaving 4 bases not matched to a gene. The chain's CDR3 is CASSFGQGATEAFF. The CDR3, as DNA: TGTGCCAGCAGCTTTGGCCAGGGGGCCACTGAAGCTTTCTTT. Variable domain in full (rest from reference TRBV7-9 and TRBJ1-1): DTGVSQNPRHKITKRGQNVTFRCDPISEHNRLYWYRQTLGQGPEFLTYFQNEAQLEKSRLLSDRFSAERPKGSFSTLEIQRTEQGDSAMYLCASSFGQGATEAFFGQGTRLTVV.